A single sample gave rise to the 30 T cell receptor beta chains below, sequenced in a study of T cells in Graves' hyperthyroidism and ophthalmopathy. RNA transcripts yielded amplified TCR beta CDR3 regions. Using the HTBI primer set, a first-round RT-PCR was run on the TCR CDR3. Via MiXCR, TCRdb re-called the multiplex PCR reads, giving one row per CDR3 protein. The data hold a few hundred thousand distinct CDR3 sequences, with around 15% observed a single time. The sequenced sample consisted of blood. Receptor source: a woman aged 55-70 years with Graves' ophthalmopathy.

Ten or more counts support this clonotype. CDR3 bases: TGCGCCAGCAGCCGAAGGACTAGCGGCACAGATACGCAGTATTTT. This sequence encodes CASSRRTSGTDTQYF. V is TRBV5-1 and J is TRBJ2-3, with TRBD2 identical over 9 bases. The CDR3 totals 15 residues. V lost 4 bases, J lost 1 base, and 4 bases stayed unmatched. The germline gives CDR1 SGHRS, CDR2 YFSETQ.

The chain recombines TRBV12-3 or TRBV12-4 with TRBJ2-7; TRBD2 aligns across 10 bases. Trimming cost V 6 bases and J 6 bases; bases outside gene matches: 5. The CDR3 totals 13 residues. CDR3 in amino acids: CASSKREGGEQYF. The CDR3 DNA reads as TGTGCCAGCAGCAAGCGGGAGGGTGGCGAGCAGTACTTC.

This clonotype was observed at least ten times. The rearrangement uses TRBV28 and TRBJ2-3; 11 nucleotides agree with TRBD1. V lost 4 bases, J lost 4 bases, and 7 bases stayed unmatched. Germline CDR1 and CDR2: MDHEN and SYDVKM. This CDR3 has 16 residues. CDR3 DNA sequence: TGTGCCAGCAGTTCCATGGACAGGGGGCGGCCAGATACGCAGTATTTT. It translates to CASSSMDRGRPDTQYF.

Many counts were recorded for this clonotype. The CDR3 DNA reads as TGTGCCAACCGGGACTTAGCCTACGAGCAGTACTTC. Translating it yields CANRDLAYEQYF. The V gene is TRBV2, the J gene TRBJ2-7, with D possibly being TRBD2 (6 bases). The ends were cut back, 10 bases at V and 2 bases at J, with 12 bases in the middle. This CDR3 contains 12 residues. Germline CDR1 reads SNHLY; CDR2 reads FYNNEI.

V and J are TRBV9 and TRBJ2-2; the match to TRBD2 covers 15 bases. The CDR3 has 19 residues. From germline, CDR1 is SGDLS and CDR2 YYNGEE. Unmatched junction bases numbered 13, after V lost 4 bases and J lost 6 bases. In nucleotides, the CDR3 is TGTGCCAGCAGCCCGGGACGGGGAAGGACTAGCGGGAGGGCCGGGGAGCTGTTTTTT. This sequence encodes CASSPGRGRTSGRAGELFF. Variable domain in full (rest from reference TRBV9 and TRBJ2-2): DSGVTQTPKHLITATGQRVTLRCSPRSGDLSVYWYQQSLDQGLQFLIQYYNGEERAKGNILERFSAQQFPDLHSELNLSSLELGDSALYFCASSPGRGRTSGRAGELFFGEGSRLTVL.

This clonotype showed up many times. The chain has TRBV7-9 and TRBJ2-5; 12 nucleotides line up with TRBD2. V lost 4 bases, J lost 1 base, and 7 bases stayed unmatched. CDR1 and CDR2 from the germline V gene are SEHNR and FQNEAQ (reference sequence). The CDR3 has 17 residues. The CDR3 loop reads CASSYTGTSGSQETQYF. The CDR3 nucleotides are TGTGCCAGCAGCTATACAGGGACTAGCGGGTCCCAAGAGACCCAGTACTTC. Full variable domain (rest looked up from reference TRBV7-9 and TRBJ2-5): DTGVSQNPRHKITKRGQNVTFRCDPISEHNRLYWYRQTLGQGPEFLTYFQNEAQLEKSRLLSDRFSAERPKGSFSTLEIQRTEQGDSAMYLCASSYTGTSGSQETQYFGPGTRLLVL.

The rearrangement joins TRBV7-9 to TRBJ2-2; D call uncertain. Trimming took 4 bases from V and 1 from J, leaving 13 bases between them. This CDR3 spans 16 amino acids. Germline V lookup: CDR1 SEHNR, CDR2 FQNEAQ (reference sequence). This chain's CDR3 is CASSYIGPENTGELFF. The CDR3, as DNA: TGTGCCAGCAGCTATATAGGACCTGAGAACACCGGGGAGCTGTTTTTT.

In this sample, this clonotype turned up many times. V usage is TRBV7-9 and J usage is TRBJ2-7, with 10 bases that match TRBD2. V gave up 0 bases and J gave up 3 bases; unmatched junction bases: 8. Germline V CDR1 and CDR2: SEHNR, FQNEAQ (reference sequence). The CDR3 contains 17 residues. As DNA, the CDR3 is TGTGCCAGCAGCTTAGCGAGGGTGGCTAGCGGGAGCTACGAGCAGTACTTC. It encodes CASSLARVASGSYEQYF. The entire variable domain, with the rest obtained from reference TRBV7-9 and TRBJ2-7, is as follows: DTGVSQNPRHKITKRGQNVTFRCDPISEHNRLYWYRQTLGQGPEFLTYFQNEAQLEKSRLLSDRFSAERPKGSFSTLEIQRTEQGDSAMYLCASSLARVASGSYEQYFGPGTRLTVT.

This clonotype was counted a few times. V is TRBV25-1 and J is TRBJ1-2; 7 bases fit TRBD1. Trimming took 1 base from V and 8 from J; bases not matched to a gene: 10. The CDR3 spans 15 residues. Germline CDR1 MGHDK, CDR2 SYGVNS. The CDR3 reads CASSEWDRAAGGYTF. CDR3 coding DNA: TGTGCCAGCAGTGAATGGGACAGAGCGGCCGGCGGCTACACCTTC.

The sample holds many counts of this clonotype. This rearrangement joins TRBV15 to TRBJ2-1, with TRBD2 matching 13 bases. V shed 5 bases and J 4 bases; nucleotides not matched to a gene: 5. The CDR3 consists of 16 residues. In germline, CDR1 is LNHNV, CDR2 YYDKDF (reference sequence). The CDR3 sequence: CATSWETSGGYNEQFF. CDR3 coding DNA: TGTGCCACCAGCTGGGAGACTAGCGGGGGGTACAATGAGCAGTTCTTC.

The chain is built from TRBV5-1 and TRBJ2-1, with 7 positions matching TRBD2. Germline CDR1 reads SGHRS; CDR2 reads YFSETQ. V lost 3 bases and J lost 7; bases outside the gene matches: 7. The CDR3 is made up of 14 amino acids. In DNA, the CDR3 is TGCGCCAGCAGCTGCCGGACTAGTTCTAATGAGCAGTTCTTC. Its translation: CASSCRTSSNEQFF.

The V call is TRBV4-1, the J call TRBJ1-2, with D possibly TRBD1 on 5 matching bases. The V end lost 3 bases, the J end lost 8 bases, and 22 bases lay between the germline ends. The CDR3 spans 16 residues. Germline CDR1 reads MGHRA; CDR2 reads YSYEKL. The CDR3 nucleotides read TGCGCCAGCAGCCATCCGGTGGGGCCAAGAAGGAACGGCTACACCTTC. Residues: CASSHPVGPRRNGYTF.

The rearrangement links TRBV5-1 to TRBJ2-6; a weak D match, TRBD1 (6 bases). There are 18 residues in the CDR3. Germline V gives CDR1 SGHRS, CDR2 YFSETQ. V lost 3 bases and J lost 2, with 18 bases in between. CDR3 loop: CASSSQGRTGAGANVLTF. The DNA of the CDR3 is TGCGCCAGCAGCTCGCAGGGGAGAACTGGCGCTGGGGCCAACGTCCTGACTTTC.

This clonotype was picked up many times. The chain recombines TRBV28 with TRBJ2-1; the D gene is possibly TRBD2 (6 bases). The V and J ends lost 0 bases and 6 bases respectively, with 6 bases between them. This CDR3 is 13 amino acids long. Germline CDR1 MDHEN, CDR2 SYDVKM. The CDR3 DNA sequence: TGTGCCAGCAGTTTATGGGGGGGCAATGAGCAGTTCTTC. It encodes CASSLWGGNEQFF. The full variable domain, in which reference TRBV28 and TRBJ2-1 provide the parts outside the CDR3, is DVKVTQSSRYLVKRTGEKVFLECVQDMDHENMFWYRQDPGLGLRLIYFSYDVKMKEKGDIPEGYSVSREKKERFSLILESASTNQTSMYLCASSLWGGNEQFFGPGTRLTVL.

This clonotype has at least ten counts. This chain joins TRBV6-1 and TRBJ2-7, with 8 nucleotides matching TRBD2. This CDR3 spans 14 amino acids. Unmatched junction bases numbered 5, after V lost 5 bases and J lost 2 bases. The germline V gene encodes CDR1 MNHNS and CDR2 SASEGT. CDR3 bases: TGTGCCAGCAGTTTACGGGAGGGCGCCTACGAGCAGTACTTC. It is translated as CASSLREGAYEQYF.

This chain links TRBV25-1 with TRBJ1-1, with D uncertain. This CDR3 comprises 13 residues. Germline loops: CDR1 MGHDK, CDR2 SYGVNS. V was clipped by 2 bases and J by 5 bases, with 9 bases between them. The CDR3 DNA sequence: TGTGCCAGCAGTGAAGGTTGGCAGACTGAAGCTTTCTTT. Its protein is CASSEGWQTEAFF.

The chain has TRBV19 and TRBJ1-2; D unclear. The CDR3 is 16 residues long. V was pared by 5 bases and J by 8 bases, with 24 bases between. CDR1 is LNHDA and CDR2 is SQIVND in the germline V gene (reference sequence). Here the CDR3 reads CASSPSIPRSRQGYTF. DNA for the CDR3: TGTGCCAGTAGTCCCTCGATTCCGAGGTCGCGGCAGGGCTACACCTTC.

The chain combines TRBV20-1 with TRBJ1-2; D is unresolved. CDR3 length equals 17 residues. V lost 0 bases and J lost 2, with 19 bases in between. CDR1 and CDR2 (germline): DFQATT, SNEGSKA (reference sequence). The CDR3: CSARDGGRLRGNYGYTF. The CDR3, as DNA: TGCAGTGCTAGAGACGGAGGGAGACTGCGGGGAAACTATGGCTACACCTTC.

The V and J genes are TRBV7-6 and TRBJ2-3, with 9 bases aligning to TRBD2. The germline V gene encodes CDR1 SGHVS and CDR2 FNYEAQ. This CDR3 region has 15 residues. V lost 5 bases and J lost 1; bases outside the gene matches: 4. The CDR3 sequence: CASSHLAGRTDTQYF. The CDR3 DNA sequence: TGTGCCAGCAGCCACCTAGCGGGGCGCACAGATACGCAGTATTTT.

This clonotype was recorded at least ten times. This chain links TRBV12-3 or TRBV12-4 with TRBJ2-1; 7 bases are shared with TRBD1. The CDR3 covers 15 residues. V trimming: 5 bases; J trimming: 2 bases; junction bases outside the gene matches: 6. The CDR3 spells CASSPDRAAYNEQFF. As DNA, the CDR3 is TGTGCCAGCAGTCCTGACAGGGCCGCCTACAATGAGCAGTTCTTC.

The rearrangement uses TRBV7-3 and TRBJ2-2; D is unresolved. The CDR3 is made up of 17 amino acids. CDR1 is SGHTA, CDR2 FQGTGA, per germline. Trimming took off 2 bases at V and 3 bases at J, with 16 bases between the two ends. The DNA for the CDR3 is TGTGCCAGCAGCTTACATCTGGGCTACCCGGACACCGGGGAGCTGTTTTTT. Encoded protein: CASSLHLGYPDTGELFF.

This clonotype was picked up many times. The rearrangement links TRBV20-1 to TRBJ2-3; no definite D call. CDR1 is DFQATT and CDR2 is SNEGSKA in the germline V gene (reference sequence). With 4 bases removed from V and 4 bases from J, the gap between germline ends came to 9 bases. The length of the CDR3 is 12 residues. The CDR3 here is CSAKEDPDTQYF. The CDR3 DNA reads as TGCAGTGCTAAAGAAGACCCAGATACGCAGTATTTT.

This clonotype was seen ten or more times. CDR3 in amino acids: CASSQDSSSYNEQFF. The CDR3 DNA is TGTGCCAGCAGCCAGGACTCGAGCTCCTACAATGAGCAGTTCTTC. The chain links TRBV7-9 to TRBJ2-1, with a weak D call TRBD2 (5 bases). This CDR3 comprises 15 residues. V shed 5 bases and J shed 0 bases, with 11 bases lying between them. Germline assignment: CDR1 SEHNR and CDR2 FQNEAQ (reference sequence).

This clonotype has more than one count but fewer than ten. The chain carries TRBV30 and TRBJ2-7; D is ambiguous. Germline CDR1 and CDR2: GTSNPN and SVGIG (reference sequence). The CDR3 consists of 14 residues. The V end was cut by 1 base, the J end by 0 bases, with 10 bases between. For the CDR3, the DNA is TGTGCCTGGAGTGCTAAAGCGAGCTCCTACGAGCAGTACTTC. The encoded protein is CAWSAKASSYEQYF. The full variable domain, completed using reference TRBV30 and TRBJ2-7, is SQTIHQWPATLVQPVGSPLSLECTVEGTSNPNLYWYRQAAGRGLQLLFYSVGIGQISSEVPQNLSASRPQDRQFILSSKKLLLSDSGFYLCAWSAKASSYEQYFGPGTRLTVT.

This clonotype was seen repeatedly, ten times or more. The chain uses TRBV5-1 and TRBJ2-1, with a tentative D call TRBD2 (6 bases). The germline gives CDR1 SGHRS, CDR2 YFSETQ. The CDR3 is 16 amino acids. V dropped 0 bases and J dropped 5 bases, with 15 bases sitting between them. Written as DNA, the CDR3 is TGCGCCAGCAGCTTGGGATCTAGGGGAGGTAACAATGAGCAGTTCTTC. This gives the protein CASSLGSRGGNNEQFF.

This clonotype came up a few times. The chain recombines TRBV24-1 with TRBJ2-7; unclear D gene. The V end was cut by 12 bases, the J end by 4 bases, with 6 bases between. The germline gives CDR1 KGHDR, CDR2 SFDVKD. This CDR3 has 9 amino acids. The CDR3 reads CAQSYEQYF. CDR3 coding DNA: TGTGCCCAATCATACGAGCAGTACTTC.

The chain combines TRBV5-1 with TRBJ2-1; perhaps D is TRBD1 or TRBD2 (5 bases each). V was clipped by 4 bases and J by 4 bases, with 15 bases between them. The CDR3 spans 15 residues. In germline, CDR1 is SGHRS, CDR2 YFSETQ. The CDR3 spells CASSLDGGPYNEQFF. The CDR3 DNA follows: TGCGCCAGCAGCCTGGATGGGGGACCTTACAATGAGCAGTTCTTC.

The chain joins TRBV19 to TRBJ1-2; D gene unclear. Trimming removed 3 bases at V and 7 bases at J, with 21 bases between. The germline gives CDR1 LNHDA, CDR2 SQIVND (reference sequence). The CDR3 contains 16 residues. CDR3 sequence: CASSITWASRLGGYTF. Written as DNA, the CDR3 is TGTGCCAGTAGTATCACATGGGCCAGTCGACTCGGTGGCTACACCTTC.

This clonotype was counted only a few times. This rearrangement joins TRBV7-9 to TRBJ2-1; TRBD2 agrees at 8 bases. J gave up 5 bases and V 5 bases, and 8 bases lay outside the gene matches. Germline CDR1 reads SEHNR; CDR2 reads FQNEAQ (reference sequence). The CDR3 is made up of 15 amino acids. CDR3 in amino acids: CASSTPTSENNEQFF. DNA of the CDR3: TGTGCCAGCAGCACACCGACTAGCGAAAACAATGAGCAGTTCTTC.

This clonotype occurred many times. V gene TRBV3-1 combines with J gene TRBJ2-3; the D gene is possibly TRBD2 (6 bases). The CDR3 runs 14 residues. CDR1 and CDR2 from the germline V gene are LGHDT and YNNKEL (reference sequence). V lost 1 base and J lost 2, with 7 bases in between. The CDR3 spells CASSQGTNTDTQYF. The CDR3 DNA reads TGTGCCAGCAGCCAAGGGACTAACACAGATACGCAGTATTTT.